This T cell receptor beta chain was observed in a study of blood T cell repertoires in COVID-19. Background on the study: T cells, B-cell-depleted T cells, or PBMCs provided the cDNA or gDNA that served as material.

Of note for this clone: The junction shows a germline mismatch at one end, possibly a read error.

Germline CDR1 GTSNPN, CDR2 SVGIG (reference sequence). This CDR3 has 11 amino acids. Those designated as exposed participants met a COVID-19 case within 2 weeks before study entry. As originally analysed: Scientists estimated how many nucleated cells there were by amplifying reference gene primers. The method was immunoSEQ multiplex PCR; TCRdb's version includes in-frame clones alone and lacks a portion of them. The D gene and trimming were derived from the DNA, and the V and J assignments and clone size from that table. Of 120,000 to 150,000 clones in the sample, roughly 84% are singletons; the top ten hold 4.5% to 6%.

The specimen was PBMCs or T cells enriched from blood (not recorded which). The TCR sequence derives from a woman in her forties or fifties who had been exposed to COVID-19. The chain has TRBV30 and TRBJ1-2; tentatively, D is TRBD1 (6 bases). The CDR3 sequence is CALGGGGAILF. As DNA, the CDR3 is TGTGCCCTGGGCGGCGGGGGGGCAATCCTCTTC.